This TCR beta chain emerged from a study of memory CD4+ T cells and cytomegalovirus serostatus (dated by TCRdb to the late 2010s). A note on the overall study: The cohort included some 35 healthy adults from Belgium, of whom 9 were CMV seropositive and approximately 24 were CMV seronegative. The study sequenced CD4+ memory TCRbeta repertoires of a Belgian cohort with known cytomegalovirus serostatus to replicate a published TCR-based CMV serostatus classifier.

The trim is 2 bases for V and 4 bases for J, with a gap of 15 bases between the germline ends. Its CDR3 holds 16 amino acids, cysteine through phenylalanine. Only the CDR3 portion is preserved as DNA: 48 bases, with reading frame beginning at the first base. CDR1 and CDR2, per the germline V gene (reference sequence), are MNHEY and SMNVEV. Remarks on this clone: What this receptor recognizes is not known. No much larger clone is present one base from it, and per-base qualities are unavailable.

The Quick-DNA Microprep Kit was used to extract genomic DNA from the sorted cells. TCRbeta DNA was amplified with the immunoSEQ hsTCRbeta kit following the manufacturer's protocol. An Illumina MiSeq instrument was used to sequence the TCRbeta libraries. For the original study's pipeline: Removing out-of-frame sequences left a few million distinct TCRbeta sequences, an average of about 70,000 per individual. Each individual was scored by the count of 150 to 200 previously reported CMV-associated TCRbeta sequences and the total productive distinct TCRbeta count. A beta-binomial model was reimplemented in Python, and scikit-learn random forests with default parameters were trained on US cohort data. Classifier performance on the Belgian cohort was reported as the median AUC with percentile confidence intervals calculated over 10,000 bootstrap iterations. The clones in this table, taken by TCRdb from immuneACCESS, are in-frame only. Not every clone is retained; where verified, under half of the shortfall comes from an unresolved V gene, and the cause of the rest is unknown. V, J and clone size are those of that table, while D and trimming were read from the DNA. This sample has some 30,000 clones in its table, and roughly 80% of those were observed once. Of the sample, 0.63% falls within the top ten clones.

Results and caveats for the whole study, not just this receptor: On the Belgian cohort, the classifier built on the original framework reached a median bootstrapped AUC of roughly 0.94, with a 95% CI of 0.76-1.00. For predicting CMV serostatus, the median bootstrapped AUC was roughly 0.96 using the original framework and about 0.9 using a US-trained random forest. Of around 150 previously reported CMV-associated TCRbeta sequences, 67 appeared in the CD4+ memory repertoires, each in one to five individuals. The results were read as suggesting that the CMV-associated TCR signature is, for the most part, present in the CD4+ memory repertoire. Only CD4+CD45RO+ memory cells were sequenced, unlike the original study, which covered naive and memory CD4+ and CD8+ populations.

A FACSAria II was used to sort memory CD4+ T cells, defined as single viable CD3+CD4+CD8-CD45RO+ cells. CMV serostatus was determined with a Roche Elecsys assay detecting serum IgG against CMV pp150, pp28, p38 and p52. Once the samples were thawed, total CD4+ T cells were enriched through positive selection using CD4 magnetic microbeads. The samples came from a different study that was designed specifically to examine the CD4+ T cell memory repertoire. Peripheral blood mononuclear cells were isolated and cryopreserved according to standard operating procedures, and serum was stored at -80 degrees C. The staining relied on CD3-PerCP (BW264/56), CD4-APC (RPA-T4), CD45RO-PE (UCHT1) and CD8-Pacific Orange (3B5) antibodies, and Sytox blue was used to exclude non-viable cells.

This clonotype was sampled from an adult in good health and CMV-seronegative. Some clones in this sample may be carry-over from other donors' samples. The sequenced sample was memory CD4+ T cells from blood. This sequence uses TRBV27 and TRBJ1-5; matching of 6 bases hints at TRBD1 as the D gene. The DNA is TGTGCCAGCAGTTTAGTTGCCAGGGGAGGAAATCAGCCCCAGCATTTT. It is translated as CASSLVARGGNQPQHF.